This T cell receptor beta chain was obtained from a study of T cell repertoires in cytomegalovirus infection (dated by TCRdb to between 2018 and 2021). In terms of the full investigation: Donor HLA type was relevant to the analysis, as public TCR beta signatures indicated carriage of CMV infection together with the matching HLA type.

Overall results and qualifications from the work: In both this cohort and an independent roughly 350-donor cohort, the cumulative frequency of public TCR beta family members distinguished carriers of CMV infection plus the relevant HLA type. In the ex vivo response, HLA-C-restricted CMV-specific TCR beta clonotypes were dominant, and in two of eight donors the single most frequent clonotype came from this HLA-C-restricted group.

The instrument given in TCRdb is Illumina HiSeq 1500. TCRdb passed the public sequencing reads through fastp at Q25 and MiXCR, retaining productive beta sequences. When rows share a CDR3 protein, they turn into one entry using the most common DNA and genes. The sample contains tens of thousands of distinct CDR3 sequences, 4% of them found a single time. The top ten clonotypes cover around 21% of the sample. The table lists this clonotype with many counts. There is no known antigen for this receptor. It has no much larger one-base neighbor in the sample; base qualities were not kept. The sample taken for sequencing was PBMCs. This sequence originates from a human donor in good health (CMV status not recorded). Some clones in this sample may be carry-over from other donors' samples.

The sequence in DNA is TGTGCCAGCAGCCCCCTTCGCTCTGGGGCCAACGTCCTGACTTTC. Translated, this gives CASSPLRSGANVLTF. The chain is assembled from TRBV14 and TRBJ2-6, with an unclear D gene assignment. The CDR3 spans 15 residues, from the cysteine through the phenylalanine. Kept here is only the CDR3 DNA, which spans 45 bases and is read in frame from base 1. V loses 4 bases, J loses 0 bases, and the germline ends lie 7 bases apart. The germline V gene yields SGHDN for CDR1 and FVKESK for CDR2. With the rest looked up from the reference TRBV14 and TRBJ2-6 genes rather than sequenced, the full variable domain is EAGVTQFPSHSVIEKGQTVTLRCDPISGHDNLYWYRRVMGKEIKFLLHFVKESKQDESGMPNNRFLAERTGGTYSTLKVQPAELEDSGVYFCASSPLRSGANVLTFGAGSRLTVL.